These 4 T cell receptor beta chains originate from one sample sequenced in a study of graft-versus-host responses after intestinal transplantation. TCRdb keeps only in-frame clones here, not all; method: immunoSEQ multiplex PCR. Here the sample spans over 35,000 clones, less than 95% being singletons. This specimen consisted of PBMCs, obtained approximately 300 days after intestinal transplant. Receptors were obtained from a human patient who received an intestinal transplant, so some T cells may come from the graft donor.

The CDR3: CAWSFDDEQYF. In DNA, the CDR3 is TGTGCCTGGAGTTTCGACGACGAGCAGTACTTC. The V and J genes are TRBV30 and TRBJ2-7; D gene unclear. The CDR3 loop spans 11 amino acids. Per germline, CDR1 GTSNPN and CDR2 SVGIG (reference sequence). Trimming took 2 bases from V and 5 from J, leaving 7 bases between them.

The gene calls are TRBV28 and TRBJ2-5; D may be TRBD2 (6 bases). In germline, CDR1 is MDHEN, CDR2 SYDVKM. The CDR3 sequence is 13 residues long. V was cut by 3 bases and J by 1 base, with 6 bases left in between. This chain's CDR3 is CASSFSGQETQYF. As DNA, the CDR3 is TGTGCCAGCAGTTTTAGCGGCCAAGAGACCCAGTACTTC. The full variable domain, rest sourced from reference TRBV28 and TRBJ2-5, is DVKVTQSSRYLVKRTGEKVFLECVQDMDHENMFWYRQDPGLGLRLIYFSYDVKMKEKGDIPEGYSVSREKKERFSLILESASTNQTSMYLCASSFSGQETQYFGPGTRLLVL.

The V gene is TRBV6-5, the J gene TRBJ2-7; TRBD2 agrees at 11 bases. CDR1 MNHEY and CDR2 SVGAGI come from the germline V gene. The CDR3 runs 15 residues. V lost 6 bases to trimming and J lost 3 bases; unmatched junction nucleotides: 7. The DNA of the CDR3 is TGTGCCAGCAGCCCCACACTAGCGGGAGTCTACGAGCAGTACTTC. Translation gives CASSPTLAGVYEQYF.

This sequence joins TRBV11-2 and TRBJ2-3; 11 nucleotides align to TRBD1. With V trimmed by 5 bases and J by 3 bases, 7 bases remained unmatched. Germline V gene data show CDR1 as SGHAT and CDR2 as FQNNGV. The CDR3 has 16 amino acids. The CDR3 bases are TGTGCCAGCAGCCCCGGGACAGGGGGAGTAACAGATACGCAGTATTTT. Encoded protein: CASSPGTGGVTDTQYF.